The 10 T cell receptor beta chains below were found in one sample sequenced in a study of spatial heterogeneity in lung cancer. Study results and caveats: Mutation counts in tumors were tracked by counts of expanded intratumoral alpha and beta TCRs.

TCRdb independently ran MiXCR on the 5' RACE reads; one entry per CDR3 protein. This table holds some 3,300 distinct CDR3 sequences, roughly 6.2% found once. These receptors have no known antigen. The sample's time point: sample taken at primary tumor resection. The source was lung tumor tissue, collected at surgery. The receptors shown here come from a female donor with early-stage non-small cell lung cancer.

This clonotype appeared a single time. The gene calls are TRBV3-1 and TRBJ2-5, with a tentative D call TRBD2 (6 bases). Germline V gene data show CDR1 as LGHDT and CDR2 as YNNKEL (reference sequence). The CDR3 has 16 residues. V was clipped by 3 bases and J by 3 bases, with 17 bases between them. CDR3 protein: CASSHMGLAFKETQYF. The CDR3 DNA follows: TGTGCCAGCAGCCATATGGGGCTAGCGTTTAAAGAGACCCAGTACTTC.

By frequency in the sample, this clonotype is medium-sized (0.01 to 0.1%). V and J are TRBV20-1 and TRBJ2-1; 7 bases align to TRBD2. J lost 7 bases, V lost 0 bases, and 9 bases had no gene match. CDR3 size: 15 residues. The germline gives CDR1 DFQATT, CDR2 SNEGSKA (reference sequence). CDR3 in DNA: TGCAGTGCTAGAGATACTGGCGGGAGCGGTAATGAGCAGTTCTTC. This encodes CSARDTGGSGNEQFF.

Judged by abundance, this clonotype is medium-sized (0.01 to 0.1%). V gene TRBV28 combines with J gene TRBJ2-1; either TRBD1 or TRBD2 may fit D (5 bases each). CDR1 and CDR2 from the germline V gene are MDHEN and SYDVKM. Trimming left V 3 bases short and J 6 bases short, with 21 bases between. The CDR3 contains 17 residues. As DNA, the CDR3 is TGTGCCAGCAGTTTCCCCCCCGGGTCGGGGCGAATCAATGAGCAGTTCTTC. Its protein product is CASSFPPGSGRINEQFF.

In this sample, this clonotype is medium-sized. The V call is TRBV12-3 or TRBV12-4, the J call TRBJ2-2; 11 bases map to TRBD2. Trimming cost V 3 bases and J 5 bases; bases outside gene matches: 2. The CDR3 sequence is 15 residues long. The CDR3 reads CASSFSGRGTGELFF. The CDR3 coding sequence is TGTGCCAGCAGTTTTAGCGGGAGGGGTACCGGGGAGCTGTTTTTT.

This clonotype rates as medium-sized. V is TRBV12-3 or TRBV12-4 and J is TRBJ2-7; TRBD1 agrees at 7 bases. This CDR3 has 16 amino acids. V shed 5 bases and J 2 bases; nucleotides not matched to a gene: 12. CDR3 nucleotide sequence: TGTGCCAGCAGTCCGACGACAGGGCCTACAACCTACGAGCAGTACTTC. It translates to CASSPTTGPTTYEQYF.

This clonotype ranks as medium-sized. The V gene is TRBV7-9, the J gene TRBJ2-5; possible D gene TRBD1, 7 bases. The CDR3 contains 16 residues. V was pared by 1 base and J by 1 base, with 13 bases between. CDR1 is SEHNR, CDR2 FQNEAQ, per germline (reference sequence). The CDR3 DNA reads as TGTGCCAGCAGCTTAGGGGACCAGGGGGGCCAAGAGACCCAGTACTTC. Protein product: CASSLGDQGGQETQYF.

By proportion, this clonotype is medium-sized. The rearrangement uses TRBV12-3 or TRBV12-4 and TRBJ2-3; tentatively, D is TRBD1 (5 bases). CDR3 length: 13 amino acids. V lost 6 bases to trimming and J lost 0 bases, with 7 bases between them. The CDR3: CASRTASTDTQYF. In DNA, the CDR3 is TGTGCCAGCAGGACAGCTAGCACAGATACGCAGTATTTT.

This clonotype is medium-sized. CDR3 DNA: TGTGCCAGCAGCTTGGATGGGGCTAGCGGTTCCTACGAGCAGTACGTC. Residues: CASSLDGASGSYEQYV. V usage is TRBV5-8 and J usage is TRBJ2-7; 7 nucleotides agree with TRBD2. This CDR3 comprises 16 residues. V gave up 0 bases and J gave up 1 base; unmatched junction bases: 7. Per germline, CDR1 SGHTS and CDR2 YDEGEE.

This clonotype ranks as medium-sized. The chain couples TRBV7-8 to TRBJ2-7; D not certain. The V gene lost 2 bases and the J gene lost 6 bases, with 17 bases spanning the gap. The CDR3 runs to 15 residues. CDR1 SGHVS and CDR2 FQNEAQ come from the germline V gene. CDR3 in DNA: TGTGCCAGCAGCTTAATGAAGGGTATGTTCCCCGAGCAGTACTTC. As protein: CASSLMKGMFPEQYF.

Ten or more counts support this clonotype. CDR3 in amino acids: CASSQAGLMETQYF. For the CDR3, the DNA is TGCGCCAGCAGCCAAGCCGGTCTAATGGAGACCCAGTACTTC. The chain links TRBV4-1 to TRBJ2-5, with D hard to call. This CDR3 comprises 14 residues. V lost 1 base and J lost 5, with 11 bases in between. The germline gives CDR1 MGHRA, CDR2 YSYEKL.